These T cell receptor beta chains were read from a single sample in a study of OX40 agonist ivuxolimab in advanced cancers. Sequencing used immunoSEQ multiplex PCR; TCRdb keeps in-frame clones, though not all of them. The sample lists 50,000 to 70,000 clones; 88% were seen once. The starting material was CD4+ or CD8+ T cells sorted from blood, obtained in a trial of the OX40 agonist ivuxolimab. These receptor sequences come from an adult with an advanced solid tumor such as melanoma, head and neck, liver or kidney cancer. Each CDR3 is given with its conserved first and last residue. The D gene is left open where the match is weak. A clone size is listed for some rows: how often the clone was seen (once, few, many), or a class if it is expanded.

DNA | CDR3 | J | D | size | V
TGTGCCAGCAGCCGAGACCGGGACTACGAGCAGTACTTC | CASSRDRDYEQYF | TRBJ2-7 | NA | once | TRBV11-2
TGTGCCAGCAGTTTGGCACTGATCTTTGGCTACACCTTC | CASSLALIFGYTF | TRBJ1-2 | NA | NA | TRBV28
TGTGCCAGCAGCGTGACCGCAAGCTCCTACAATGAGCAGTTCTTC | CASSVTASSYNEQFF | TRBJ2-1 | NA | NA | TRBV7-7
TGTGCCAGCAGTCATCTGACAACTATGAACACTGAAGCTTTCTTT | CASSHLTTMNTEAFF | TRBJ1-1 | NA | NA | TRBV5-4
TGTGCCAGCAGCTTGATCTATTTCCGGCAGGATGACTATGGCTACACCTTC | CASSLIYFRQDDYGYTF | TRBJ1-2 | NA | NA | TRBV5-5
TGCGCCAGCAGCTGGGGGACAAGCACCTACGAGCAGTACTTC | CASSWGTSTYEQYF | TRBJ2-7 | NA | NA | TRBV5-1
TGTGCCAGCAGCCCTCTAGCGGGAGGGCCTTACGAGCAGTACTTC | CASSPLAGGPYEQYF | TRBJ2-7 | TRBD2 | NA | TRBV11-2
TGTGCCAGCAGTTCAGGGGAGATGGAATACGAGCAGTACTTC | CASSSGEMEYEQYF | TRBJ2-7 | NA | NA | TRBV28
TGTGCCAGCAGCGTGTCTAGGGGAGTTCGTGACTACGAGCAGTACTTC | CASSVSRGVRDYEQYF | TRBJ2-7 | NA | NA | TRBV2
TGTGCCAGCAGTTACTCGAGGGAGGGGGACCAGCCCCAGCATTTT | CASSYSREGDQPQHF | TRBJ1-5 | NA | NA | TRBV6-6
TGTGCCAGCAGCGTAGCTTCCAGCGGAGACGAGCAGTACTTC | CASSVASSGDEQYF | TRBJ2-7 | NA | NA | TRBV9
TGTGCCACCAGCAGTCTACAGGTTGTTCAGCCCTACGAGCAGTACTTC | CATSSLQVVQPYEQYF | TRBJ2-7 | NA | NA | TRBV15
TGTGCCAACTTTCAGGGGACTAACCTTTCTAACTATGGCTACACCTTC | CANFQGTNLSNYGYTF | TRBJ1-2 | NA | NA | TRBV6-4
TGTGCCAGCAGTTGGGCAGGGGGTAAGGAAGCTTTCTTT | CASSWAGGKEAFF | TRBJ1-1 | TRBD1 | once | TRBV28
TGCAGCGTACTACCGACAGGGCTCGAGAACACTGAAGCTTTCTTT | CSVLPTGLENTEAFF | TRBJ1-1 | TRBD1 | NA | TRBV29-1
TGTGCCAGCAGTTCTCATTACTACGAGCAGTACTTC | CASSSHYYEQYF | TRBJ2-7 | NA | NA | TRBV28
TGTGCCAGCAGTTTAGAGCAGATGGGGGCCGGGGAGCTGTTTTTT | CASSLEQMGAGELFF | TRBJ2-2 | NA | NA | TRBV27
TGTGCCAGCAGCCTGTGGACCCCGACGGATGGCTACACCTTC | CASSLWTPTDGYTF | TRBJ1-2 | NA | NA | TRBV28
TGTGCCAGCAGCGTAGTCTTACAGGGGGGGCTCAATGAGCAGTTCTTC | CASSVVLQGGLNEQFF | TRBJ2-1 | NA | once | TRBV9
TGCGCCAGCAGTGCGGTAGCGGCTACAGATACGCAGTATTTT | CASSAVAATDTQYF | TRBJ2-3 | NA | once | TRBV10-2
TGTGCCAGCAGCTGGGGGACAGGGGGCATGGTCACCGGGGAGCTGTTTTTT | CASSWGTGGMVTGELFF | TRBJ2-2 | TRBD1 | once | TRBV5-4
TGTGCCAGCAGCCGGGAGGAGGCCTACAATGAGCAGTTCTTC | CASSREEAYNEQFF | TRBJ2-1 | TRBD2 | NA | TRBV7-9
TGTGCCAGCAGTTTGGCGGACTGGAATGAAGCTTTCTTT | CASSLADWNEAFF | TRBJ1-1 | NA | NA | TRBV5-5
TGTGCCAGCACCCCACTAGCCGTACTCGCCGGGGAGCTGTTTTTT | CASTPLAVLAGELFF | TRBJ2-2 | NA | NA | TRBV28
TGTGCCAGCAGCTCTCGAGCGTGGCAGGGGGCAAAGTATGGCTACACCTTC | CASSSRAWQGAKYGYTF | TRBJ1-2 | TRBD1 | NA | TRBV28
TGTGCCAGCAGTTTCGGAGGGGACTATGGCTACACCTTC | CASSFGGDYGYTF | TRBJ1-2 | NA | NA | TRBV27
TGTGCCAGCAGGGACACTTCGGGTTGGGGCACCGGGGAGCTGTTTTTT | CASRDTSGWGTGELFF | TRBJ2-2 | NA | NA | TRBV2